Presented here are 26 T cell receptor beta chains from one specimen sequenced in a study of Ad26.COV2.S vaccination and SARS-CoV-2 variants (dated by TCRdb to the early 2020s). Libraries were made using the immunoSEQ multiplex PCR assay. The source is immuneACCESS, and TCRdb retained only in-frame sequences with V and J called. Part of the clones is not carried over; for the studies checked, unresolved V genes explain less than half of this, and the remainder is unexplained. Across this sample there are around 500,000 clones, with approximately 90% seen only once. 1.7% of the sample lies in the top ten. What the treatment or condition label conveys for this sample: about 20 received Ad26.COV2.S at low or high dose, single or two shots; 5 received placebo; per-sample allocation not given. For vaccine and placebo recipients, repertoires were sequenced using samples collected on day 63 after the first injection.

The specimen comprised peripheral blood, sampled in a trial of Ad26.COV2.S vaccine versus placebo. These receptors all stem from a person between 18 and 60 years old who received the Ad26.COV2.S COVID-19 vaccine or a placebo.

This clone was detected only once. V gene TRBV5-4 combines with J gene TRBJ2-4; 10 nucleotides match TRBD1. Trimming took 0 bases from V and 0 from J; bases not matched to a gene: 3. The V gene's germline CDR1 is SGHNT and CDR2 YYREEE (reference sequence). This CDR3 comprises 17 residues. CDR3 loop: CASSLGGQGIAKNIQYF. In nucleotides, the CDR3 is TGTGCCAGCAGCTTGGGGGGACAGGGGATAGCCAAAAACATTCAGTACTTC.

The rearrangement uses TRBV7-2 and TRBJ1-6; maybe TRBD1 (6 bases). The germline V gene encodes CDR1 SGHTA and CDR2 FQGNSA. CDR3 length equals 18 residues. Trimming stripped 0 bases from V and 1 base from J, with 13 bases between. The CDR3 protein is CASSLAPAGVSYNSPLHF. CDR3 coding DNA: TGTGCCAGCAGCTTAGCCCCCGCAGGGGTATCCTATAATTCACCCCTCCACTTT.

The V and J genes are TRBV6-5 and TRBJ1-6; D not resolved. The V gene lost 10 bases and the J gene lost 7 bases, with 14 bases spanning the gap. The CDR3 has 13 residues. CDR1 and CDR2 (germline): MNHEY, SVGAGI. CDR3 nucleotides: TGTGCCAACTCAGACGGCGAGAATTCACCCCTCCACTTT. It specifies CANSDGENSPLHF.

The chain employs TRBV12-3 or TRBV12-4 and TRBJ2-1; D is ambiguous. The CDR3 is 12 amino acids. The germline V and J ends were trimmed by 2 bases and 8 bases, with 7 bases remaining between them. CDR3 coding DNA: TGTGCCAGCAGTTTAAGTACAGATGAGCAGTTCTTC. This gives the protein CASSLSTDEQFF.

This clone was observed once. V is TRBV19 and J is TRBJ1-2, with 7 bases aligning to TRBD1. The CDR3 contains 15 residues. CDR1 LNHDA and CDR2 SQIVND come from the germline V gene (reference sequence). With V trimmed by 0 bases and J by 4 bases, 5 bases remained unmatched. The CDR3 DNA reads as TGTGCCAGTAGTATAGATTGGGACAGCTCCTATGGCTACACCTTC. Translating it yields CASSIDWDSSYGYTF.

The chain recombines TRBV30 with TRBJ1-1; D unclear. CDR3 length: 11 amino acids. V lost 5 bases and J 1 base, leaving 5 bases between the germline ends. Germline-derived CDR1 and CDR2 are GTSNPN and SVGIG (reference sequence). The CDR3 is CAWGKNTEAFF. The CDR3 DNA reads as TGTGCCTGGGGTAAGAACACTGAAGCTTTCTTT.

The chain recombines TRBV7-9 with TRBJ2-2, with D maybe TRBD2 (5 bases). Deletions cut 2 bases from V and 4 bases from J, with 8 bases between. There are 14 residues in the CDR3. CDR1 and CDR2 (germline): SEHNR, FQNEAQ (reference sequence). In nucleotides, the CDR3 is TGTGCCAGCAGCTTATTGGAGGTCACCGGGGAGCTGTTTTTT. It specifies CASSLLEVTGELFF.

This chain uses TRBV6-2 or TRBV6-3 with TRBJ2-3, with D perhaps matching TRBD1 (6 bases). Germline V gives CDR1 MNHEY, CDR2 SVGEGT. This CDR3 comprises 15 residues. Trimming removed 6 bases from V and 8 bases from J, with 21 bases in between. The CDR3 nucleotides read TGTGCCAGCAGCCCTAGGGCAGGGGAGCACGGTACGCAGTATTTT. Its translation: CASSPRAGEHGTQYF.

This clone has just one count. The CDR3 is CASSRNFPGQGPLYEQYF. The CDR3, as DNA: TGTGCCAGTAGTAGAAACTTTCCGGGACAGGGGCCCCTCTACGAGCAGTACTTC. The chain is built from TRBV19 and TRBJ2-7; 10 bases are a match to TRBD1. V lost 4 bases to trimming and J lost 3 bases; unmatched junction nucleotides: 15. Germline CDR1 reads LNHDA; CDR2 reads SQIVND (reference sequence). The CDR3 length is 18 residues. Together with reference TRBV19 and TRBJ2-7, the CDR3 gives the full variable domain: DGGITQSPKYLFRKEGQNVTLSCEQNLNHDAMYWYRQDPGQGLRLIYYSQIVNDFQKGDIAEGYSVSREKKESFPLTVTSAQKNPTAFYLCASSRNFPGQGPLYEQYFGPGTRLTVT.

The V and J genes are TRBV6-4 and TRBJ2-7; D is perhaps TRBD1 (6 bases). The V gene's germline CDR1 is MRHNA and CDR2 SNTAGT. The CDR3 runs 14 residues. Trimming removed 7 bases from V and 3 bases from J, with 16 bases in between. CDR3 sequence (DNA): TGTGCCAGCATCGCCGGGACACTTATCTACGAGCAGTACTTC. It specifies CASIAGTLIYEQYF.

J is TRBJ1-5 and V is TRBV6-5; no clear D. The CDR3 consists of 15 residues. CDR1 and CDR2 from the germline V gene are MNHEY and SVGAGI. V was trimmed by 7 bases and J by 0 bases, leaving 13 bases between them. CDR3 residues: CASTPQRNSNQPQHF. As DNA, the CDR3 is TGTGCCAGCACTCCTCAGAGAAATAGCAATCAGCCCCAGCATTTT.

CDR3 coding DNA: TGTGCCAGCAGATTCGGGGGGGCCGACGAGCAGTACTTC. Residues: CASRFGGADEQYF. This sequence joins TRBV6-6 and TRBJ2-7; 8 nucleotides line up with TRBD2. V shed 6 bases and J 5 bases; nucleotides not matched to a gene: 6. This CDR3 is built from 13 residues. CDR1 MNHNY and CDR2 SVGAGI come from the germline V gene (reference sequence).

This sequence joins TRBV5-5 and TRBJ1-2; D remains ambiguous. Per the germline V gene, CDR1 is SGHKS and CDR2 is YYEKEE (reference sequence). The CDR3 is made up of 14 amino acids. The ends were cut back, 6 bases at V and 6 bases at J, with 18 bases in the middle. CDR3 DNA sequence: TGTGCCAGCATGGGGATTTCCCCCCTCGATGGCTACACCTTC. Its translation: CASMGISPLDGYTF.

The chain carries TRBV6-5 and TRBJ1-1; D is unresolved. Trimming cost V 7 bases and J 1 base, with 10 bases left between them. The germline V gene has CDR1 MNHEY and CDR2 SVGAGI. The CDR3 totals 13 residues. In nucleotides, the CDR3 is TGTGCCAGCACCCCCGGAGGGAACACTGAAGCTTTCTTT. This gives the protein CASTPGGNTEAFF.

CDR3 in amino acids: CASSPNGMNTEAFF. The CDR3 DNA reads as TGTGCCAGCAGCCCCAATGGCATGAACACTGAAGCTTTCTTT. This rearrangement joins TRBV9 to TRBJ1-1; D gene unclear. V was shortened by 4 bases and J by 0 bases, with 10 bases between the two germline ends. The CDR3 totals 14 residues. Germline V CDR1 and CDR2: SGDLS, YYNGEE.

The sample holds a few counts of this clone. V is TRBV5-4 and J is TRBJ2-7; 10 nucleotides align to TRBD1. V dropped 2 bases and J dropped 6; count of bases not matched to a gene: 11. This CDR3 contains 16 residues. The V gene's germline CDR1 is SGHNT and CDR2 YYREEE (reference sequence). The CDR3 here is CASSLVFGTGVGEQYF. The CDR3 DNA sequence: TGTGCCAGCAGCTTAGTATTCGGGACAGGGGTCGGCGAGCAGTACTTC.

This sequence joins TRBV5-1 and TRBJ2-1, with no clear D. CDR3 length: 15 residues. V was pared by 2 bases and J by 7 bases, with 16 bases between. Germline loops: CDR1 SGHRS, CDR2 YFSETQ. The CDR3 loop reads CASSFAPRRENEQFF. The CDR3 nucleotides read TGCGCCAGCAGCTTTGCGCCCCGGAGAGAGAATGAGCAGTTCTTC.

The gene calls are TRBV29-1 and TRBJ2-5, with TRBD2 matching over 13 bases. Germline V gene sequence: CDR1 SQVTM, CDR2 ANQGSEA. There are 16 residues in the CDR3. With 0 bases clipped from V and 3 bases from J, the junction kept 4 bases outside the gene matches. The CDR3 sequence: CSVEDRGTSGKETQYF. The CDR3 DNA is TGCAGCGTTGAAGATCGCGGGACTAGCGGGAAAGAGACCCAGTACTTC. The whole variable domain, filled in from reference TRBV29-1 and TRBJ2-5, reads SAVISQKPSRDICQRGTSLTIQCQVDSQVTMMFWYRQQPGQSLTLIATANQGSEATYESGFVIDKFPISRPNLTFSTLTVSNMSPEDSSIYLCSVEDRGTSGKETQYFGPGTRLLVL.

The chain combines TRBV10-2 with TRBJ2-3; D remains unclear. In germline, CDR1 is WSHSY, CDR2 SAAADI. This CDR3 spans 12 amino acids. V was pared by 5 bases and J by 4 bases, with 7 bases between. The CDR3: CASSTLADTQYF. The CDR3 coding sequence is TGCGCCAGCAGTACCCTAGCAGATACGCAGTATTTT.

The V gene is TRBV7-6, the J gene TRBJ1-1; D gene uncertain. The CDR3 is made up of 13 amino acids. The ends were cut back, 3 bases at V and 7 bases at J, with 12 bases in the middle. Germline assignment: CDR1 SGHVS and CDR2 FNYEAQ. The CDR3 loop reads CASSLGNLGEAFF. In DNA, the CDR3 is TGTGCCAGCAGCTTGGGGAATTTGGGTGAAGCTTTCTTT.

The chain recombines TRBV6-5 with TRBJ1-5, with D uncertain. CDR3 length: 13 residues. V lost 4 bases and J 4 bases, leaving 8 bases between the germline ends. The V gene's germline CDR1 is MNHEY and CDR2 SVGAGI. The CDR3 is CASSWTLNQPQHF. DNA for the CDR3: TGTGCCAGCAGTTGGACTTTAAATCAGCCCCAGCATTTT.

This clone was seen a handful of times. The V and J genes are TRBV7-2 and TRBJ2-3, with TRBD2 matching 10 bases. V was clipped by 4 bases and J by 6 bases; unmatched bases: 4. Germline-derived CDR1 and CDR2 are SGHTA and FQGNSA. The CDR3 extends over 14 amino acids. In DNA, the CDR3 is TGTGCCAGCAGCTGGGGACTAGCGAGCGATACGCAGTATTTT. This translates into CASSWGLASDTQYF.

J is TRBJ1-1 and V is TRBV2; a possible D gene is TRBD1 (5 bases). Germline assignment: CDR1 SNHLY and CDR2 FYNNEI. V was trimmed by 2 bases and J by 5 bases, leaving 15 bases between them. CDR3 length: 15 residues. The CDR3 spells CASSEIGGKVTEAFF. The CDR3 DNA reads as TGTGCCAGCAGTGAAATCGGGGGAAAGGTGACTGAAGCTTTCTTT.

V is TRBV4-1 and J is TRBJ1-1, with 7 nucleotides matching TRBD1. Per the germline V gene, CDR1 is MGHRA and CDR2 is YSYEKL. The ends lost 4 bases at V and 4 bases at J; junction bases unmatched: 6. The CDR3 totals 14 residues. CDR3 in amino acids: CASSPTGVTTEAFF. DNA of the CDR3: TGCGCCAGCAGCCCAACAGGGGTGACCACTGAAGCTTTCTTT.

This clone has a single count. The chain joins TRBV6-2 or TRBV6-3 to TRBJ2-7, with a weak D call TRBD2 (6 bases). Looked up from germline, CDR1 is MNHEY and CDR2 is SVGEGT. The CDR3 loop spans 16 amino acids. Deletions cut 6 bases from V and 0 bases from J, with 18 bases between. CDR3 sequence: CASSPRGSQSSYEQYF. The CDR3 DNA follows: TGTGCCAGCAGCCCTCGGGGGTCCCAGAGCTCCTACGAGCAGTACTTC.

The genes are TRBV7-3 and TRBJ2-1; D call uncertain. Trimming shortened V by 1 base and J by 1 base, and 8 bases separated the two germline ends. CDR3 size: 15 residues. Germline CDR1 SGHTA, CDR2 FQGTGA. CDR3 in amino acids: CASSLKLGSYNEQFF. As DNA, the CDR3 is TGTGCCAGCAGCTTAAAACTGGGTTCCTACAATGAGCAGTTCTTC.